The TCR beta chain described here comes from a study of blood T cell repertoires in COVID-19 (dated by TCRdb to the early 2020s). With regard to the full study: Samples covering the acute and convalescent phases of COVID-19 were provided by collaborators in the United States, Italy and Spain. Where available, HLA class I and class II types were taken from metadata supplied by the sample provider and were not determined by assay-based typing. A freely available public database, intended as a resource for researchers studying the immune response to SARS-CoV-2, is where the repertoires were released. Samples came from the ongoing ImmuneRACE study (first 160 participants) plus 1,254 subjects from 6 global collaborators. The dataset comprised deeply sampled blood TCRbeta repertoires from subjects exposed to, actively infected with, or recovered from COVID-19. The material from the prospective study consisted of cDNA or gDNA derived from T cells, B-cell-depleted T cells, or PBMCs. The sample metadata nearly always contained a de-identified subject ID, COVID-19 status, age in years and sex.

CDR1 and CDR2, looked up from the germline V gene (reference sequence), are SEHNR and FQNEAQ. V is pruned by 7 bases and J by 4 bases, leaving 6 bases of the junction without a gene match. Including the terminal cysteine and phenylalanine, the CDR3 comprises 14 residues. Just CDR3 DNA is preserved here, 42 bases in frame from base 1. What the authors observed across the whole study: Clinical and demographic metadata were provided uncurated, with the amount varying by source and participant.

TCRbeta CDR3 regions were amplified from genomic DNA by means of the immunoSEQ Assay, a bias-controlled multiplex PCR. The source study handled its data this way. The number of nucleated cells in each sample was estimated from the amplification of reference gene primers within the assay. Sequence reads were collapsed and filtered to measure the absolute abundance of every unique TCRbeta CDR3 rearrangement. For each sample, productive Simpson clonality was calculated as the square root of Simpson's diversity index over productive rearrangements. Not all clones reach the TCRdb copy of this immuneACCESS table, which keeps in-frame sequences only. Checked studies attribute under half of the gap to unresolved V genes and leave the rest unexplained. V, J and clone size reflect that table, while D and trimming were determined from the DNA. The sample contains approximately 200,000 clones, 86% of them found a single time. Around 8.6% of the sample comes from the top ten.

Enrolling through a virtual design, the prospective study's participants ranged in age from roughly 18 to 95 years and lived across approximately 25 United States geographic areas. In the prospective study, participants were assigned to cohorts based on the clinical history participants reported in a screening survey and a study questionnaire. Recovered participants in ImmuneRACE Cohort 3 were defined by two consecutive negative NP/OP PCR tests, clearance by a healthcare professional, or resolution of symptoms. Mobile phlebotomists in the prospective study collected whole blood, serum and a nasopharyngeal or oropharyngeal swab from every participant. Prospective study participants could optionally give additional blood draws and questionnaires over an approximately 2-month period. Before DNA extraction, blood samples from the prospective study were shipped at room temperature or frozen. Regarding this clone: Its binding antigen is unknown. No qualities accompany the bases; no much larger clone lies one base away.

This TCR was sampled from a woman aged 25-40 years who had recovered from COVID-19. The chain was built from TRBV7-9 and TRBJ2-1; 8 bases in the middle match TRBD2. Sequencing used PBMCs or T cells enriched from blood (not recorded which). The nucleotides read TGTGCCAGCATCTTTAGCGGGATTTACAATGAGCAGTTCTTC. This sequence encodes CASIFSGIYNEQFF.